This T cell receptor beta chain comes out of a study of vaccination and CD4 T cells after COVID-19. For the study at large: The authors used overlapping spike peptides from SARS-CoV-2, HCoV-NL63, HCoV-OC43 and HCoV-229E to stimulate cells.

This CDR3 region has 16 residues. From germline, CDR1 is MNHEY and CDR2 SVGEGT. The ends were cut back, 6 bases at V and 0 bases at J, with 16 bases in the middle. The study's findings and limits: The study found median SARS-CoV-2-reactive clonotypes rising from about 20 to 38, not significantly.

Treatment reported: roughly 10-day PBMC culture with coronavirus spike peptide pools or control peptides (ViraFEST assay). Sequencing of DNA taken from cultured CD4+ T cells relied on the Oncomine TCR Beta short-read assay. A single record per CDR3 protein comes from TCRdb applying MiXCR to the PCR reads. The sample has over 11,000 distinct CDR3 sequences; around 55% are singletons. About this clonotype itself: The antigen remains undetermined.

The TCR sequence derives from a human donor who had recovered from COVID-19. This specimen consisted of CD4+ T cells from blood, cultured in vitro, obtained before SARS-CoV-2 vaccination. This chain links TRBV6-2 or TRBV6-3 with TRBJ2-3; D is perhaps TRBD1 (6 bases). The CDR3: CASRLTSRGSTDTQYF. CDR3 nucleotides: TGTGCCAGCAGGCTAACGTCTAGGGGGAGCACAGATACGCAGTATTTT.